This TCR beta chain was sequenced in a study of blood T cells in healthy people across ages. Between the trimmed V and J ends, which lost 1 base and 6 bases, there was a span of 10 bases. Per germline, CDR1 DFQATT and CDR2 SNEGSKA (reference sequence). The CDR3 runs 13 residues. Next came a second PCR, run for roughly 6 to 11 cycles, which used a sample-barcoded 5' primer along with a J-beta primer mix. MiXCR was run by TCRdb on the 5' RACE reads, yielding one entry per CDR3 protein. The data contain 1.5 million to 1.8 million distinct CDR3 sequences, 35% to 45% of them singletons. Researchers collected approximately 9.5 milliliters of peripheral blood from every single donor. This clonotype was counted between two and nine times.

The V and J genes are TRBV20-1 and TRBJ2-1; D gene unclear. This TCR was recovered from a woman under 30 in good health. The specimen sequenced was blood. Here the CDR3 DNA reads TGCAGTGCTAGAGGAGGTAATCTCAATGAGCAGTTCTTC. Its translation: CSARGGNLNEQFF.